These T cell receptor beta chains were read from a single sample in a study of vaccination and CD4 T cells after COVID-19. Each CDR3 protein gets one entry after TCRdb re-called the PCR reads with MiXCR. The sample carries about 10,000 distinct CDR3 sequences, over 45% recorded once. Their cognate antigens are unknown. Specimen: CD4+ T cells from blood, cultured in vitro. These receptors all come from a human donor who had recovered from COVID-19. CDR3s include the opening cysteine and the closing phenylalanine or tryptophan. D genes are given only for firm matches. Expanded clones get a size class; other rows say once, few or many, or leave the size out.

TRBV5-1,-,-,TRBJ2-1,CASSRSLSSYNEQFF,TGCGCCAGCAGCCGATCCCTTAGCTCCTACAATGAGCAGTTCTTC
TRBV19,-,-,TRBJ1-2,CASMLAGADYGYTF,TGTGCCAGTATGTTGGCAGGGGCAGACTATGGCTACACCTTC
TRBV11-2,-,-,TRBJ2-7,CASSLGWSGSSSYEQYF,TGTGCCAGCAGCTTAGGTTGGTCAGGGAGCAGCTCCTACGAGCAGTACTTC
TRBV15,-,-,TRBJ2-7,CATSREGGSYEQYF,TGTGCCACCAGCAGAGAGGGGGGATCCTACGAGCAGTACTTC
TRBV9,-,-,TRBJ2-1,CASSVLASALNEQFF,TGTGCCAGCAGCGTCCTCGCTAGCGCTCTGAATGAGCAGTTCTTC
TRBV20-1,-,-,TRBJ2-1,CSASPRLAGRFQSLQNEQFF,TGCAGTGCTAGTCCCCGATTGGCAGGTAGATTCCAAAGCCTACAAAATGAGCAGTTCTTC
TRBV28,once,-,TRBJ2-1,CASSPQGFVNEQFF,TGTGCCAGCAGCCCACAGGGCTTTGTCAATGAGCAGTTCTTC
TRBV15,-,TRBD1,TRBJ2-7,CATSPRQGSNEQYF,TGTGCCACCAGCCCTAGACAGGGGTCCAACGAGCAGTACTTC
TRBV19,-,-,TRBJ1-1,CASSINGQMNTEAFF,TGTGCCAGTAGTATTAATGGCCAGATGAACACTGAAGCTTTCTTT
TRBV12-5,-,-,TRBJ1-2,CASGLVRGTDYGYTF,TGTGCTAGTGGTTTGGTAAGGGGGACGGATTATGGCTACACCTTC
TRBV20-1,few,-,TRBJ1-2,CSASTGDNYGYTF,TGCAGTGCTTCGACAGGAGATAACTATGGCTACACCTTC